This TCR beta chain was identified in a study of blood T cell repertoires in COVID-19. Overall study context: Some COVID-19 samples were acute and others convalescent; all came from the United States, Italy and Spain. PBMCs, B-cell-depleted T cells, or T cells provided the cDNA or gDNA that made up the material.

V lost 0 bases, J lost 10 bases, and 16 bases lay in between. Looked up from germline, CDR1 is MNHEY and CDR2 is SVGAGI. This CDR3 has 15 residues. Per the study methods: Amplification from reference gene primers served as the basis for estimated nucleated cell counts. Sequenced by immunoSEQ multiplex PCR; TCRdb stores in-frame clones only, minus some. The V and J calls and clone size are taken from that table; D and trimming were inferred from the DNA. Here the sample spans fewer than 110,000 clones, almost 95% being singletons. The V gene is TRBV6-5, the J gene TRBJ2-1; possibly TRBD2 for D (6 bases). The clonotype comes from a middle-aged man with active COVID-19. Sequenced input: peripheral blood. The CDR3 protein is CASSYSSAGRNEQFF. In DNA, the CDR3 is TGTGCCAGCAGTTACTCTTCAGCGGGCAGGAACGAGCAGTTCTTC.